The present TCR beta chain was sequenced within a study of Tregs in tolerant kidney transplant recipients. Study conclusions and caveats: No direct test of biological reproducibility was done here.

Thawed PBMCs were FACS-sorted into unstimulated CD4+CD25+CD127- regulatory T cells, CD4+CD25- non-regulatory cells, CD4 and CD8 cells. Data came from immunoSEQ multiplex PCR; TCRdb stores just in-frame clones and leaves some out. The table lists some 110,000 clones, roughly 92% of them singletons. Trimming took 5 bases from V and 1 from J, leaving 8 bases between them. This CDR3 has 13 residues. Germline values: CDR1 SGHAT, CDR2 FQNNGV. Comment on this clone: What it binds is not known.

The clonotype was recovered from a human donor in good health. The sample comprised CD4+ T cells from blood. The chain is built from TRBV11-2 and TRBJ2-5; D is unclear. The CDR3, as DNA: TGTGCCAGCAGCACCTCCATCCAAGAGACCCAGTACTTC. It translates to CASSTSIQETQYF.